This T cell receptor (beta chain) appears in the sequencing data of a study of blood T cell repertoires in COVID-19. Looking at the study overall: Samples taken during acute and convalescent COVID-19 were collected in the United States, Italy and Spain. Nucleic acid was either cDNA or gDNA, and it came from T cells, B-cell-depleted T cells, or PBMCs.

TCRdb keeps only in-frame clones here, not all; method: immunoSEQ multiplex PCR. The sample has approximately 300,000 clones, around 92% seen once. The J segment lost 5 bases and the V segment lost 4 bases, leaving 3 bases of the junction unmatched. CDR3 length: 13 amino acids. Looked up from germline, CDR1 is GTSNPN and CDR2 is SVGIG (reference sequence). Clinical history as reported by participants underpinned cohort assignment. Source material: PBMCs or T cells enriched from blood (not recorded which). The TCR originated in a woman aged 30 to 39 who had recovered from COVID-19. The rearrangement joins TRBV30 to TRBJ1-4; 8 bases agree with TRBD1. This CDR3 reads CAWTRQGNEKLFF. In nucleotides, the CDR3 is TGTGCCTGGACCCGACAGGGGAATGAAAAACTGTTTTTT. The full variable domain, in which reference TRBV30 and TRBJ1-4 provide the parts outside the CDR3, is SQTIHQWPATLVQPVGSPLSLECTVEGTSNPNLYWYRQAAGRGLQLLFYSVGIGQISSEVPQNLSASRPQDRQFILSSKKLLLSDSGFYLCAWTRQGNEKLFFGSGTQLSVL.